A selection of T cell receptor beta chains follows, all from one sample in a study of beta chain features in type 1 diabetes. The table came from immunoSEQ multiplex PCR; TCRdb's copy has only in-frame clones and leaves some out. The data hold about 700,000 clones, with about an eighth observed a single time. Sequencing was carried out using naive CD4+ T cells from blood. The origin of the receptors is a man younger than 35 with type 1 diabetes. Both conserved end residues are part of each CDR3. A D gene is named only where the DNA matches it firmly. Some rows mark clone size as missing; the rest say once, few, many or name a class of expanded clone.

D	V	J	size	CDR3	DNA
.	TRBV28	TRBJ1-1	few	CASLGQTTEAFF	TGTGCCAGCTTAGGACAGACGACCGAAGCTTTCTTT
.	TRBV9	TRBJ2-1	few	CASTPQRAYNEQFF	TGTGCCAGCACCCCACAAAGGGCCTACAATGAGCAGTTCTTC
.	TRBV6-1	TRBJ2-3	.	CASSRTAPDTQYF	TGTGCCAGCAGTAGGACAGCCCCAGATACGCAGTATTTT
.	TRBV27	TRBJ1-4	.	CASSPSRVVYEKLFF	TGTGCCAGCAGTCCGTCAAGGGTGGTGTATGAAAAACTGTTTTTT
.	TRBV29-1	TRBJ2-1	few	CSVEVFGVVNEQFF	TGCAGCGTTGAAGTATTCGGGGTTGTAAATGAGCAGTTCTTC
TRBD2	TRBV27	TRBJ2-1	.	CASSLDRGTSVIDEQFF	TGTGCCAGCAGTTTAGACCGGGGGACTAGCGTAATCGATGAGCAGTTCTTC
.	TRBV30	TRBJ2-7	.	CAWSRLEPYEQYF	TGTGCCTGGTCACGACTAGAACCCTACGAGCAGTACTTC
TRBD1	TRBV11-2	TRBJ1-2	.	CASRSGTGDSGYTF	TGTGCCAGCAGGTCCGGGACAGGGGATAGCGGCTACACCTTC
.	TRBV4-1	TRBJ1-5	.	CASSPWADNQPQHF	TGCGCCAGCAGCCCGTGGGCGGACAATCAGCCCCAGCATTTT
TRBD1	TRBV15	TRBJ2-2	.	CATRNTGTGSTGELFF	TGTGCCACCAGAAATACCGGGACAGGGAGCACCGGGGAGCTGTTTTTT
TRBD2	TRBV19	TRBJ2-1	few	CASSILSAGDNEQFF	TGTGCCAGTAGTATCCTCTCGGCGGGAGACAATGAGCAGTTCTTC
TRBD1	TRBV10-3	TRBJ1-2	.	CAISDRDSYGYTF	TGTGCCATCAGTGATAGGGACAGCTATGGCTACACCTTC
TRBD1	TRBV28	TRBJ1-5	few	CASRKQGVHNQPQHF	TGTGCCAGCAGAAAACAGGGGGTTCACAATCAGCCCCAGCATTTT
TRBD2	TRBV25-1	TRBJ2-2	.	CASRTSRNTGELFF	TGTGCCAGCAGGACTAGCAGGAACACCGGGGAGCTGTTTTTT
.	TRBV30	TRBJ2-2	few	CAWAQGRGHGELFF	TGTGCCTGGGCCCAAGGAAGGGGACACGGGGAGCTGTTTTTT
.	TRBV18	TRBJ1-2	few	CASSPATEDGYTF	TGTGCCAGCTCACCGGCCACCGAGGATGGCTACACCTTC
.	TRBV6-6	TRBJ2-7	.	CASRPGAIYEQYF	TGTGCCAGCAGACCCGGGGCGATCTACGAGCAGTACTTC
.	TRBV7-3	TRBJ2-3	.	CASSLSIPNTDTQYF	TGTGCCAGCAGCCTATCCATACCTAACACAGATACGCAGTATTTT
.	TRBV5-4	TRBJ1-1	.	CASSFGVSMNTEAFF	TGTGCCAGCAGCTTTGGTGTCAGCATGAACACTGAAGCTTTCTTT
TRBD2	TRBV5-4	TRBJ2-3	.	CASSLAGIAVPSTDTQYF	TGTGCCAGCAGCTTAGCGGGGATTGCGGTTCCTAGCACAGATACGCAGTATTTT
.	TRBV9	TRBJ2-1	few	CASSRDGGSYNEQFF	TGTGCCAGCAGTCGCGATGGGGGCTCCTACAATGAGCAGTTCTTC
TRBD2	TRBV4-2	TRBJ2-3	.	CASSHREGSTDTQYF	TGTGCCAGCAGCCACCGGGAGGGAAGCACAGATACGCAGTATTTT
.	TRBV9	TRBJ1-2	few	CASSPPGVPRHGYTF	TGTGCCAGCAGCCCGCCCGGTGTCCCGCGTCATGGCTACACCTTC
.	TRBV9	TRBJ2-7	few	CASSPSSRAGYEQYF	TGTGCCAGCAGCCCCTCCTCGAGGGCGGGTTACGAGCAGTACTTC
.	TRBV5-1	TRBJ1-4	.	CASSLEAGRNEKLFF	TGCGCCAGCAGCTTGGAGGCGGGACGTAATGAAAAACTGTTTTTT
TRBD2	TRBV9	TRBJ2-7	.	CASSIGTSASYEQYF	TGTGCCAGCAGCATCGGGACTAGCGCCTCCTACGAGCAGTACTTC
.	TRBV7-9	TRBJ2-5	few	CASSRAQGETQYF	TGTGCCAGCAGCCGGGCCCAGGGGGAGACCCAGTACTTC
.	TRBV7-9	TRBJ2-1	.	CASSSTTVSHEQFF	TGTGCCAGCAGCTCGACGACAGTATCACATGAGCAGTTCTTC
.	TRBV6-9	TRBJ1-2	few	CASNYGYTF	TGTGCCAGCAACTATGGCTACACCTTC
.	TRBV27	TRBJ2-2	.	CASSLQGANTGELFF	TGTGCCAGCAGTTTACAGGGAGCGAACACCGGGGAGCTGTTTTTT
.	TRBV15	TRBJ2-3	few	CATGSGGATTDTQYF	TGTGCCACCGGTTCAGGGGGGGCGACAACAGATACGCAGTATTTT
.	TRBV15	TRBJ2-6	.	CATSRETASGANVLTF	TGTGCCACCAGCAGAGAGACAGCCTCTGGGGCCAACGTCCTGACTTTC
TRBD1	TRBV5-1	TRBJ1-4	few	CASSLGQGGEKLFF	TGCGCCAGCAGCTTGGGACAGGGAGGTGAAAAACTGTTTTTT
TRBD2	TRBV4-1	TRBJ2-1	.	CASSLLLGGGLAGAVYNEQFF	TGCGCCAGCAGCCTCCTGCTCGGAGGGGGACTAGCGGGGGCCGTCTACAATGAGCAGTTCTTC
TRBD1	TRBV4-1	TRBJ1-1	.	CASSQGGGQVPTEAFF	TGCGCCAGCAGCCAAGGTGGTGGACAGGTCCCGACTGAAGCTTTCTTT
.	TRBV18	TRBJ2-7	few	CASSPYWRVYEQYF	TGTGCCAGCTCACCCTATTGGAGGGTCTACGAGCAGTACTTC